The 21 T cell receptor beta chains reported below all come from one sample, sequenced in a study of low-dose radiotherapy and immunotherapy resistance in tumors (dated by TCRdb to the early 2020s). The sample's time point label, decoded: after trial treatment. What the treatment or condition label conveys for this sample: LDRT plus nivolumab, ipilimumab, low-dose cyclophosphamide and aspirin (RACIN trial). The sequencer was an Illumina HiSeq 2500. First-strand cDNA was synthesized using Superscript III and a set of TRAV- and TRBV-specific primers, so that both TCRalpha and TCRbeta chains were covered. A roughly 19-cycle PCR with Phusion amplified the TCRs, pairing a constant-region primer with the adapter that was attached to the V primers. The public reads were reprocessed in TCRdb via fastp at Q25 and MiXCR, keeping in-frame beta chains. Rows with a matching CDR3 protein are joined into one entry that keeps the most common DNA and genes. In this sample the table shows around 60,000 distinct CDR3 sequences, 20% to 25% of which occur a single time. 6.7% of the sample belongs to the ten largest clones.

The sample here was PBMCs, taken after low-dose radiotherapy plus immunotherapy. The source of these receptors is a male donor with prostate cancer.

Regarding this clonotype: This sequence is one base from a far larger clone and is likely a read error. The J gene is TRBJ2-7, the V gene TRBV6-6; TRBD1 might be the D (7 bases). The CDR3 is 13 residues long. Germline CDR1 reads MNHNY; CDR2 reads SVGAGI (reference sequence). The CDR3 DNA reads as TGTGCCAGCAGTTTAGGAGGGGGCTACAAGCAGTACTTC. Translated, it gives CASSLGGGYKQYF.

The table lists this clonotype with many counts. J is TRBJ1-1 and V is TRBV5-1, with TRBD1 matching over 8 bases. V lost 4 bases, J lost 4 bases, and 27 bases stayed unmatched. CDR1 is SGHRS and CDR2 is YFSETQ in the germline V gene. This CDR3 contains 21 residues. The CDR3 nucleotides read TGCGCCAGCAGCCCCGGACTTCTCAAAGTGGGCAGGGGGCTGGGGAGCACTGAAGCTTTCTTT. Translated, it gives CASSPGLLKVGRGLGSTEAFF.

This clonotype was recorded at least ten times. This chain connects TRBV6-6 to TRBJ2-1; 12 positions match TRBD1. The V gene's germline CDR1 is MNHNY and CDR2 SVGAGI (reference sequence). Trimming removed 6 bases from V and 7 bases from J; junction bases left unmatched: 4. The CDR3 sequence is 14 residues long. The CDR3 DNA reads as TGTGCCAGCAGGGGACAGGGGGCGCGTAATGAGCAGTTCTTC. Encoded protein: CASRGQGARNEQFF.

This clonotype appeared many times. This chain joins TRBV4-1 and TRBJ2-7, with 10 bases lining up with TRBD2. V trimming: 4 bases; J trimming: 6 bases; junction bases outside the gene matches: 15. CDR3 length: 17 residues. CDR1 and CDR2 (germline): MGHRA, YSYEKL. CDR3 loop: CASSPLPGTSEASEQYF. Written as DNA, the CDR3 is TGCGCCAGCAGCCCCCTACCCGGGACTAGCGAAGCAAGCGAGCAGTACTTC.

Comment on this clonotype: This probably arose from a read error, given a far larger clone one base away. The chain links TRBV4-3 to TRBJ2-1; D not certain. This CDR3 contains 14 residues. Per the germline V gene, CDR1 is LGHNA and CDR2 is YSLEER. Trimming shortened V by 0 bases and J by 10 bases, and 13 bases separated the two germline ends. The chain's CDR3 is CASSQENHFYEQFF. The CDR3 nucleotides are TGCGCCAGCAGCCAAGAGAATCATTTCTACGAGCAGTTCTTC.

This clonotype was counted a few times. This chain connects TRBV28 to TRBJ2-7, with D unclear. V lost 6 bases, J lost 4 bases, and 10 bases lay in between. CDR1 is MDHEN, CDR2 SYDVKM, per germline. The CDR3 consists of 12 residues. The CDR3 bases are TGTGCCAGCAGCCCAGGAGAATACGAGCAGTACTTC. This encodes CASSPGEYEQYF.

The table lists this clonotype with many counts. The gene calls are TRBV5-6 and TRBJ2-5; 10 bases match TRBD2. Trimming cost V 0 bases and J 3 bases; bases outside gene matches: 5. The V gene's germline CDR1 is SGHDT and CDR2 YYEEEE. CDR3 size: 16 residues. This chain's CDR3 is CASSLELAGGEETQYF. The CDR3 bases are TGTGCCAGCAGCTTGGAATTAGCGGGAGGTGAAGAGACCCAGTACTTC.

This clonotype was counted ten times or more. J is TRBJ2-7 and V is TRBV28; TRBD1 might be the D (6 bases). Trimming took 5 bases from V and 4 from J, leaving 18 bases between them. The germline gives CDR1 MDHEN, CDR2 SYDVKM. The CDR3 runs 15 residues. The CDR3 nucleotides read TGTGCCAGCAGTGCCCCCCCCCGGGACAAGTACGAGCAGTACTTC. It yields the protein CASSAPPRDKYEQYF.

V gene TRBV7-9 combines with J gene TRBJ2-1; 9 positions agree with TRBD2. The CDR3 runs 15 residues. Losses at the gene ends were 6 bases for V and 3 bases for J; bases not matched to a gene: 6. The germline V gene encodes CDR1 SEHNR and CDR2 FQNEAQ (reference sequence). The CDR3 DNA reads as TGTGCCAGCAGACAAACTAGCGGGTACTACAATGAGCAGTTCTTC. This translates into CASRQTSGYYNEQFF.

The chain combines TRBV27 with TRBJ2-1; TRBD2 aligns across 11 bases. The V gene end was trimmed by 6 bases and the J gene end by 3 bases; junction bases not matched to a gene: 4. Germline values: CDR1 MNHEY, CDR2 SMNVEV (reference sequence). CDR3 length: 15 amino acids. The chain's CDR3 is CASSPTSGNYNEQFF. In DNA, the CDR3 is TGTGCCAGCAGCCCGACTAGCGGGAACTACAATGAGCAGTTCTTC.

This clonotype was observed a handful of times. The DNA is left out, because the CDR3 cannot be placed on it with certainty; the CDR3 is given as TCRdb lists it. The V and J genes are TRBV2 and TRBJ2-2; TRBD2, the table's D call, lacks a check against the DNA. Germline V gene lookup returns CDR1 SNHLY and CDR2 FYNNEI. The CDR3 sequence runs 16 residues, both termini included. The CDR3 region is CASVGLAGPTGELFFF.

This clonotype was recorded many times. The rearrangement links TRBV7-2 to TRBJ2-1; D may match TRBD1 or TRBD2 (5 bases each). The CDR3 spans 16 residues. V lost 5 bases to trimming and J lost 7 bases, with 21 bases between them. Germline loops: CDR1 SGHTA, CDR2 FQGNSA. CDR3 DNA: TGTGCCAGCAGCCCAACCGGGGCCATAATGAGGAATGAGCAGTTCTTC. Its translation: CASSPTGAIMRNEQFF.

This clonotype showed up many times. The rearrangement links TRBV14 to TRBJ1-1, with no clear D. The V gene lost 2 bases and the J gene lost 1 base, with 17 bases spanning the gap. Germline CDR1 is SGHDN and CDR2 is FVKESK. The CDR3 has 17 amino acids. CDR3 in amino acids: CASSQTGASAPNTEAFF. In DNA, the CDR3 is TGTGCCAGCAGCCAAACGGGAGCATCCGCACCGAACACTGAAGCTTTCTTT.

The table lists this clonotype with many counts. The chain carries TRBV10-3 and TRBJ2-1; no definite D call. The CDR3 has 13 amino acids. V was clipped by 10 bases and J by 7 bases, with 17 bases between them. Per germline, CDR1 ENHRY and CDR2 SYGVKD. The CDR3 bases are TGTGCCACCGAAGACATGATGGGGAATGAGCAGTTCTTC. Amino acids: CATEDMMGNEQFF.

The chain combines TRBV7-9 with TRBJ2-1; D might be TRBD2 (5 bases). The CDR3 totals 12 residues. V lost 1 base, J lost 8 bases, and 6 bases lay in between. Looked up from germline, CDR1 is SEHNR and CDR2 is FQNEAQ (reference sequence). CDR3 protein: CASSLDGDEQFF. CDR3 bases: TGTGCCAGCAGCTTAGACGGGGATGAGCAGTTCTTC.

This clonotype has ten or more counts. The V gene is TRBV6-5, the J gene TRBJ1-4; no reliable D call. With 5 bases removed from V and 7 bases from J, the gap between germline ends came to 11 bases. CDR3 length: 13 amino acids. Germline assignment: CDR1 MNHEY and CDR2 SVGAGI. CDR3 sequence reads: CASSRQEAEKLFF. Here the CDR3 DNA reads TGTGCCAGCAGTCGGCAGGAGGCTGAAAAACTGTTTTTT.

This clonotype was picked up many times. The rearrangement uses TRBV20-1 and TRBJ2-3; 9 positions agree with TRBD1. CDR1 is DFQATT and CDR2 is SNEGSKA in the germline V gene (reference sequence). After removal of 4 bases from V and 1 base from J, the junction contained 9 bases not matched to a gene. The length of the CDR3 is 16 residues. The CDR3 loop reads CSATERGQGRTDTQYF. The CDR3 nucleotides are TGCAGTGCTACAGAGCGGGGACAGGGCCGCACAGATACGCAGTATTTT.

In its sample, this clonotype ranks as medium-sized. The rearrangement uses TRBV29-1 and TRBJ2-1, with 7 bases fitting TRBD1. V shed 7 bases, J shed 7 bases, and the junction held 4 bases outside the gene matches. The CDR3 contains 11 residues. Germline lookup yields CDR1 SQVTM and CDR2 ANQGSEA. The CDR3 here is CSGNRGNEQFF. CDR3 DNA: TGCAGCGGTAACAGGGGAAATGAGCAGTTCTTC.

The chain recombines TRBV28 with TRBJ1-5; weak D call: TRBD1 (6 bases). The CDR3 sequence is 16 residues long. Germline values: CDR1 MDHEN, CDR2 SYDVKM. Deletions cut 4 bases from V and 4 bases from J, with 17 bases between. The DNA for the CDR3 is TGTGCCAGCAGTTACCAACAGGGCGCGGCAAATCAGCCCCAGCATTTT. This translates into CASSYQQGAANQPQHF.

About this clonotype: Only one base separates this from a far larger clonotype, so it likely reflects a read error. V gene TRBV5-5 combines with J gene TRBJ2-5; TRBD2 aligns across 13 bases. J gave up 11 bases and V 5 bases, and 27 bases lay outside the gene matches. CDR1 is SGHKS, CDR2 YYEKEE, per germline (reference sequence). This CDR3 is 20 amino acids long. CDR3 DNA sequence: TGTGCCAGCAGTTTTTTCGTCTCCGGGACTAGCGGGATTTTATACAATGAGCAGTACTTC. Translated: CASSFFVSGTSGILYNEQYF.

This clonotype has a count of ten or more. The chain recombines TRBV20-1 with TRBJ1-2; a weak D match, TRBD1 (5 bases). Germline CDR1 reads DFQATT; CDR2 reads SNEGSKA (reference sequence). The CDR3 covers 14 residues. Trimming removed 8 bases from V and 4 bases from J, with 20 bases in between. DNA of the CDR3: TGCAGTTCTCGAGCGGGGCTCGCTGGCTATGGCTACACCTTC. This sequence encodes CSSRAGLAGYGYTF.